Each of the 15 T cell receptor delta chains below was sequenced from the same sample in a study of gamma-delta chains in newborns, infants, children. TCRdb processed the reads again with the CATT caller. This table holds 8,500 to 13,000 delta-chain clones, about 9% found once. What was sequenced was blood. The receptors here all came from a child who was a newborn, infant or young child, either healthy, febrile or measles-vaccinated (not recorded which).

This clone has more than one count but fewer than ten. Being one base from a much bigger clone, this may be a read error. This sequence joins TRDV2 and TRDJ3, with 13 positions matching TRDD3. CDR1 and CDR2 (germline): GEAIGNYY, EKD. CDR3 length: 21 amino acids. CDR3 DNA: TGTGCCTGTGACACCGTACTGGGGGATACGCAGAGCTCCTGGGGCACCCGACAGATGTTTTTC. It is translated as CACDTVLGDTQSSWGTRQMFF.

Within the sample, this clone is medium-sized. Because the CDR3's place on the DNA is in doubt, the DNA is left out and the CDR3 is given as listed by TCRdb. V and J are TRAV29/DV5 and TRDJ1. Ends included, the CDR3 has 14 residues. CDR1 and CDR2 (germline): NSMFDY, ISSIKDK. This CDR3 reads CSVLLCSNSLKLIF.

The genes are TRDV3 and TRDJ1; the match to TRDD3 covers 11 bases. Germline V gene sequence: CDR1 TVYSNPD, CDR2 GDNSRS (reference sequence). V gave up 1 base and J gave up 0 bases; unmatched junction bases: 43. The CDR3 length is 28 residues. The CDR3 spells CAFKPREGSGLGGLHVDWGIKYTDKLIF. The CDR3 nucleotides read TGTGCCTTTAAACCCCGGGAAGGGTCGGGGTTAGGAGGCCTTCATGTTGACTGGGGGATAAAGTACACCGATAAACTCATCTTT. Drawing the rest from reference TRDV3 and TRDJ1, the complete variable domain is CDKVTQSSPDQTVASGSEVVLLCTYDTVYSNPDLFWYRIRPDYSFQFVFYGDNSRSEGADFTQGRFSVKHILTQKAFHLVISPVRTEDSATYYCAFKPREGSGLGGLHVDWGIKYTDKLIFGKGTRVTVEP.

On this clone itself: An end of the junction does not agree with germline; a read error may underlie this. The same CDR3 arises from other DNA sequences in this sample as well. The J gene is TRDJ3, the V gene TRDV2, with 12 bases aligning to TRDD3. In germline, CDR1 is GEAIGNYY, CDR2 EKD. This CDR3 has 21 residues. CDR3 protein: CACDTARTGGYSSWDTRQMFF. CDR3 DNA: TGTGCCTGTGACACCGCTCGGACTGGGGGATACAGCTCCTGGGATACCCGACAGATGTTTTTC.

V usage is TRDV2 and J usage is TRDJ1; 9 positions match TRDD3. This CDR3 has 19 residues. J gave up 0 bases and V 0 bases, and 13 bases lay outside the gene matches. In germline, CDR1 is GEAIGNYY, CDR2 EKD. Here the CDR3 reads CACDTVRAGGFLYTDKLIF. In nucleotides, the CDR3 is TGTGCCTGTGACACCGTGAGGGCTGGGGGATTTCTGTACACCGATAAACTCATCTTT.

This clone came up a few times. A much more abundant neighbour one base away suggests this may be a read error. The genes are TRDV2 and TRDJ3, with TRDD3 matching 10 bases. This CDR3 has 17 residues. Germline-derived CDR1 and CDR2 are GEAIGNYY and EKD. CDR3 amino acids: CACGTAGGYWDTRQMFF. CDR3 DNA sequence: TGTGCCTGTGGCACCGCTGGGGGATACTGGGACACCCGACAGATGTTTTTC.

A few counts support this clone. The V gene is TRDV2, the J gene TRDJ3, with 13 positions matching TRDD3. The germline gives CDR1 GEAIGNYY, CDR2 EKD. This CDR3 contains 17 residues. V was clipped by 0 bases and J by 10 bases; unmatched bases: 5. Here the CDR3 reads CACDTVLGDTRTRQMFF. The CDR3 DNA reads as TGTGCCTGTGACACCGTACTGGGGGATACGAGGACCCGACAGATGTTTTTC.

In its sample, this clone is large (0.1 to 1%). The chain employs TRDV2 and TRDJ1; D call uncertain. The V end lost 3 bases, the J end lost 2 bases, and 9 bases lay between the germline ends. CDR3 length equals 13 residues. The V gene's germline CDR1 is GEAIGNYY and CDR2 EKD. In nucleotides, the CDR3 is TGTGCCTGTGACCGGCTCGCTACCGATAAACTCATCTTT. This gives the protein CACDRLATDKLIF.

Only a few counts were recorded for this clone. The J gene is TRDJ1, the V gene TRDV1; TRDD3 agrees at 11 bases. Germline assignment: CDR1 TSWWSYY and CDR2 QGS. V dropped 0 bases and J dropped 10; count of bases not matched to a gene: 16. This CDR3 comprises 18 residues. CDR3 nucleotide sequence: TGTGCTCTTGGGGAACTCCAACCTTCCTACCTGGGGGATACAGGACTCATCTTT. Amino acids: CALGELQPSYLGDTGLIF.

CDR3 loop: CALGEGPPGDPYTDKLIF. The CDR3 DNA follows: TGTGCTCTTGGGGAAGGGCCCCCCGGGGATCCCTACACCGATAAACTCATCTTT. This chain links TRDV1 with TRDJ1; D possibly corresponds to TRDD3 (6 bases). Germline V gene lookup returns CDR1 TSWWSYY and CDR2 QGS. V was trimmed by 2 bases and J by 0 bases, leaving 19 bases between them. The CDR3 contains 18 residues.

This clone qualifies as medium-sized. The chain uses TRDV2 and TRDJ3; 12 bases are a match to TRDD3. With V trimmed by 0 bases and J by 3 bases, 8 bases remained unmatched. The germline gives CDR1 GEAIGNYY, CDR2 EKD. The length of the CDR3 is 20 residues. The DNA of the CDR3 is TGTGCCTGTGACACCGTACTGGGGGATACCGCCCACTGGGACACCCGACAGATGTTTTTC. This encodes CACDTVLGDTAHWDTRQMFF.

There are a few counts of this clone. Other DNA variants within this sample encode the same CDR3. The rearrangement uses TRDV2 and TRDJ2; TRDD3 matches 10 bases. Unmatched junction bases numbered 2, after V lost 0 bases and J lost 2 bases. The CDR3 has 16 amino acids. Looked up from germline, CDR1 is GEAIGNYY and CDR2 is EKD. DNA for the CDR3: TGTGCCTGTGACACCGTTGGGGGATACTTGACAGCACAACTCTTCTTT. This gives the protein CACDTVGGYLTAQLFF.

The V and J genes are TRDV1 and TRDJ1; 13 nucleotides agree with TRDD3. Germline CDR1 TSWWSYY, CDR2 QGS. This CDR3 spans 28 amino acids. The ends lost 3 bases at V and 5 bases at J; junction bases unmatched: 42. CDR3 residues: CALGEWTHKRFLHKQTYWGIRASDKLIF. CDR3 nucleotide sequence: TGTGCTCTTGGGGAGTGGACTCATAAACGCTTCCTACATAAACAAACGTACTGGGGGATACGGGCGTCTGATAAACTCATCTTT.

This clone appeared a few times. The V and J genes are TRDV2 and TRDJ2; 7 positions match TRDD3. Germline V gene lookup returns CDR1 GEAIGNYY and CDR2 EKD. Unmatched junction bases numbered 3, after V lost 0 bases and J lost 0 bases. CDR3 length equals 16 residues. CDR3 sequence reads: CACDTVGGALTAQLFF. For the CDR3, the DNA is TGTGCCTGTGACACCGTTGGGGGAGCTTTGACAGCACAACTCTTCTTT.

For this clone: A read error may account for a junction end that differs from germline. The chain is built from TRDV2 and TRDJ3; perhaps TRDD3 as D (6 bases). The CDR3 has 16 amino acids. CDR1 is GEAIGNYY and CDR2 is EKD in the germline V gene. The CDR3 nucleotides read TGTGCCTGTGACGGGATAAGCTCCTGGGACACCCGACATATGTTTTTC. Translated, it gives CACDGISSWDTRHMFF.